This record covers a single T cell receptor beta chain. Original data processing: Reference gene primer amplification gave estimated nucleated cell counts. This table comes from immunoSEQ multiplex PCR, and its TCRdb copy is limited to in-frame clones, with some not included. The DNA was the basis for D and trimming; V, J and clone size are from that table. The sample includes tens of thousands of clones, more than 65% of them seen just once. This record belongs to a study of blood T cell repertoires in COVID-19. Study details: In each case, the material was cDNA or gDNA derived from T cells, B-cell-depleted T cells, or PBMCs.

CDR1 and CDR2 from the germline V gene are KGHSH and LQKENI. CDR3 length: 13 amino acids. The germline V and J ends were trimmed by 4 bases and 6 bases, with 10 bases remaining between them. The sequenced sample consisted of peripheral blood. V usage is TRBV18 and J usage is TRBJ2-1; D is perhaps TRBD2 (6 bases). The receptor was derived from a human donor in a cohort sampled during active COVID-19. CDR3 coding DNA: TGTGCCAGCTCACAGGGGACTCGCAATGAGCAGTTCTTC. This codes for CASSQGTRNEQFF.